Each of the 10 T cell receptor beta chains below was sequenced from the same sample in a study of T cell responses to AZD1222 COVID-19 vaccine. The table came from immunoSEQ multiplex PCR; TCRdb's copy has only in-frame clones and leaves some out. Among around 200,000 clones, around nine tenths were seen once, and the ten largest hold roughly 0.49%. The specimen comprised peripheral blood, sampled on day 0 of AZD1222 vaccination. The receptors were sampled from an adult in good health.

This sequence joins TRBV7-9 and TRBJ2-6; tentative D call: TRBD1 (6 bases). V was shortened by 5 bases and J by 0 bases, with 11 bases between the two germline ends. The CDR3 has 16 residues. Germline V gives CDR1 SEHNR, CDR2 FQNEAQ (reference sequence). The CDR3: CASSQGRSSGANVLTF. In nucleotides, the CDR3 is TGTGCCAGCAGCCAGGGGCGGAGCTCTGGGGCCAACGTCCTGACTTTC.

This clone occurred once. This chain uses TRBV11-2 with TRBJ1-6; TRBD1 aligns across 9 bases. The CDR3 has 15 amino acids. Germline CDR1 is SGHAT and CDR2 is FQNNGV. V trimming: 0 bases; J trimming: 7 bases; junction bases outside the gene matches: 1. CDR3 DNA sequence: TGTGCCAGCAGCTTAGAACAGGGGGCCAATTCACCCCTCCACTTT. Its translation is CASSLEQGANSPLHF.

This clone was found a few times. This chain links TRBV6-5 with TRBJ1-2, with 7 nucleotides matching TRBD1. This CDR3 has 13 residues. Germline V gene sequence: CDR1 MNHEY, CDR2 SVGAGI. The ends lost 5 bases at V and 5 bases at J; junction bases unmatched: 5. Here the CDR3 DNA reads TGTGCCAGCAGTCAGGGGGAGGATTATGGCTACACCTTC. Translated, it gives CASSQGEDYGYTF.

The CDR3 DNA sequence: TGTGCCAGTAGTATTGGTGAAGATACGCAGTATTTT. As protein: CASSIGEDTQYF. The chain uses TRBV19 and TRBJ2-3; D is ambiguous. Germline CDR1 is LNHDA and CDR2 is SQIVND (reference sequence). The germline V and J ends were trimmed by 3 bases and 5 bases, with 6 bases remaining between them. The CDR3 extends over 12 amino acids.

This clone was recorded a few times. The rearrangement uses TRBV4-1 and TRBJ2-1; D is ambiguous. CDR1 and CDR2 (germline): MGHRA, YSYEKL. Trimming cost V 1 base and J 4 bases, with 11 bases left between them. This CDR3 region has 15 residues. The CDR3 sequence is CASSQARLSYNEQFF. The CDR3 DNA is TGCGCCAGCAGCCAAGCTAGATTGAGTTACAATGAGCAGTTCTTC.

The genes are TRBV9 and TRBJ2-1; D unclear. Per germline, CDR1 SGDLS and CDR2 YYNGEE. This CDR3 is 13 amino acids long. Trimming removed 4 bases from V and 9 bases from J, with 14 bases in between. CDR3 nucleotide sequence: TGTGCCAGCAGCCCAGCCCCCGGAATTGAGCAGTTCTTC. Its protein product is CASSPAPGIEQFF.

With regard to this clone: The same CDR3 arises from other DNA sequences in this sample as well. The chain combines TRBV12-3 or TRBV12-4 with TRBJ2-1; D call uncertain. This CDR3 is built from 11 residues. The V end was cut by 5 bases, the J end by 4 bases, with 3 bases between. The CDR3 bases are TGTGCCAGCAGTACTTACAATGAGCAGTTCTTC. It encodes CASSTYNEQFF.

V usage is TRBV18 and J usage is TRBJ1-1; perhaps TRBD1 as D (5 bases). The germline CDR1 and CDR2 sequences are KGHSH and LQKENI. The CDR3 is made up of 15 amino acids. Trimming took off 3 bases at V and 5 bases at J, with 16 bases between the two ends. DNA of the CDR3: TGTGCCAGCTCACCCTCGATGGGACGGGGAACTGAAGCTTTCTTT. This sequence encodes CASSPSMGRGTEAFF.

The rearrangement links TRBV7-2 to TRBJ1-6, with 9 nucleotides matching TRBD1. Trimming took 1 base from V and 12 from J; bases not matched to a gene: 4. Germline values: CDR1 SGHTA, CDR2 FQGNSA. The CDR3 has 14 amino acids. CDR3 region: CASSLDGTGRPLHF. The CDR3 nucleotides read TGTGCCAGCAGCTTAGACGGGACAGGGAGACCCCTCCACTTT.

This CDR3 is CASSLGTKASQETQYF. CDR3 bases: TGTGCCAGCAGCTTAGGGACTAAAGCGTCCCAAGAGACCCAGTACTTC. The chain combines TRBV11-2 with TRBJ2-5; a weak D match, TRBD2 (6 bases). Germline-derived CDR1 and CDR2 are SGHAT and FQNNGV. With 1 base removed from V and 1 base from J, the gap between germline ends came to 13 bases. The CDR3 extends over 16 amino acids.